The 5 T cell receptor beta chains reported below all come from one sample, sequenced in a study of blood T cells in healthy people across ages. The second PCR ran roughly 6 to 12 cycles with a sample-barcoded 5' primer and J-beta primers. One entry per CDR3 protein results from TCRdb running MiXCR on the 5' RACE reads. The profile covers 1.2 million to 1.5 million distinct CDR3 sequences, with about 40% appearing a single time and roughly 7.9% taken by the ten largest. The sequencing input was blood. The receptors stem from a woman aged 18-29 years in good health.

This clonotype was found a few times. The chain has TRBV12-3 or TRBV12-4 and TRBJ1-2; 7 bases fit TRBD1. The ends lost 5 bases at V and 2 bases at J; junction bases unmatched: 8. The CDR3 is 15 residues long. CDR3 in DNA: TGTGCCAGCAGTCCAAGGCCGGGACAGAACTATGGCTACACCTTC. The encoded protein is CASSPRPGQNYGYTF.

The CDR3 nucleotides are TGTGCCAGCAGCCGATGGAATTTCGCGACAGATACGCAGTATTTT. The encoded protein is CASSRWNFATDTQYF. The rearrangement joins TRBV27 to TRBJ2-3; the D is unclear. Germline-derived CDR1 and CDR2 are MNHEY and SMNVEV (reference sequence). The CDR3 length is 15 residues. V lost 6 bases and J 3 bases, leaving 16 bases between the germline ends.

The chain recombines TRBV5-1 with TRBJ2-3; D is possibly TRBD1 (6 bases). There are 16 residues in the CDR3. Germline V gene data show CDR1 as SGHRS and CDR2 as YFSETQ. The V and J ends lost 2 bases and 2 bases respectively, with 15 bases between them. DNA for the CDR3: TGCGCCAGCAGCTTTGAGAACCACAGGGACACAGATACGCAGTATTTT. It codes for CASSFENHRDTDTQYF.

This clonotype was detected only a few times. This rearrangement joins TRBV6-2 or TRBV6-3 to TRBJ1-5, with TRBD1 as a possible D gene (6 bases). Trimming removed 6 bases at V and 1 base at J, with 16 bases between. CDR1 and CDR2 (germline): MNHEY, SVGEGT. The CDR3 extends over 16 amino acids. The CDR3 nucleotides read TGTGCCAGCAGCTCCGGACAGAGAGTAAGCAATCAGCCCCAGCATTTT. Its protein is CASSSGQRVSNQPQHF.

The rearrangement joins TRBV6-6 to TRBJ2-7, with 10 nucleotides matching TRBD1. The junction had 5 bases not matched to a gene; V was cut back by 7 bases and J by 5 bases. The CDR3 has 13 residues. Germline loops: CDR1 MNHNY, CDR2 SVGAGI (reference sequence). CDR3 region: CASTGQGVDEQYF. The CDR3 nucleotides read TGTGCCAGCACCGGACAGGGGGTTGACGAGCAGTACTTC.